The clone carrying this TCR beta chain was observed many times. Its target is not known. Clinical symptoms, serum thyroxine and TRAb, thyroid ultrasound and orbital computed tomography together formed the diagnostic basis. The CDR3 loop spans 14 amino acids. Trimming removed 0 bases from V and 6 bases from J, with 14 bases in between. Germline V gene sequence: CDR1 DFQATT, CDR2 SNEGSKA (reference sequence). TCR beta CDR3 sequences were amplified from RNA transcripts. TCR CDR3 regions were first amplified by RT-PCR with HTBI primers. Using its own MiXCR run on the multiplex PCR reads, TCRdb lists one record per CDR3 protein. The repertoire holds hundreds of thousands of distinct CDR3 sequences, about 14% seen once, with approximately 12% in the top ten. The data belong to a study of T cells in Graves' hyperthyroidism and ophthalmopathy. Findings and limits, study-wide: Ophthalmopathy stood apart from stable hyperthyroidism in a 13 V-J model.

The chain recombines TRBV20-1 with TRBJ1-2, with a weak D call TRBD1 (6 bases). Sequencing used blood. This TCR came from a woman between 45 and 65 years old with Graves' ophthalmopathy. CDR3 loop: CSARDPGDTDGYTF. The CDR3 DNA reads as TGCAGTGCTAGAGATCCTGGGGACACAGATGGCTACACCTTC.